Below are 3 T cell receptor beta chains sequenced from a single sample in a study of long-term antiretroviral therapy in people with HIV. Sequencing relied on immunoSEQ assay v3.0, run at survey level. Sequencing used immunoSEQ multiplex PCR; TCRdb keeps in-frame clones, though not all of them. The sample yields around 13,000 clones, less than 85% seen once. The sequenced sample was unsorted PBMCs, obtained 3.2 years before starting antiretroviral therapy. The receptors were sampled from a man in his forties with HIV.

The chain couples TRBV2 to TRBJ1-1, with D unclear. V was pared by 4 bases and J by 7 bases, with 7 bases between. The germline gives CDR1 SNHLY, CDR2 FYNNEI. This CDR3 has 11 amino acids. The CDR3 here is CASSGQFEAFF. The CDR3 coding sequence is TGTGCCAGCAGTGGGCAGTTTGAAGCTTTCTTT.

This clone has more than one count but fewer than ten. The rearrangement joins TRBV2 to TRBJ2-1, with D hard to call. This CDR3 spans 14 amino acids. The germline V and J ends were trimmed by 2 bases and 6 bases, with 11 bases remaining between them. Germline-derived CDR1 and CDR2 are SNHLY and FYNNEI. The CDR3 sequence: CASSERVWTNEQFF. CDR3 DNA: TGTGCCAGCAGTGAACGGGTGTGGACCAATGAGCAGTTCTTC.

The rearrangement links TRBV5-1 to TRBJ2-4; no clear D gene. V dropped 0 bases and J dropped 7 bases, with 8 bases sitting between them. The germline CDR1 and CDR2 sequences are SGHRS and YFSETQ. The CDR3 is 13 amino acids. CDR3 DNA: TGCGCCAGCAGCTTGGGGGTGGACAACATTCAGTACTTC. Its translation: CASSLGVDNIQYF.